The entry below describes one T cell receptor beta chain. Its antigen is undetermined. A roughly 120-subject validation cohort, separate from the 666-subject first cohort, supplied the donors. Measured with immunoSEQ multiplex PCR; TCRdb has only the in-frame clones, and not every one. The sample shows tens of thousands of clones, 95% to 98% of them seen only once. This sample stems from a study of cytomegalovirus exposure and HLA in healthy donors. Study summary: A subsequent analysis reported that the roughly 120 validation repertoires were produced on the same platform that had also been used for the approximately 710 first-cohort repertoires.

V trimming: 3 bases; J trimming: 11 bases; junction bases outside the gene matches: 11. The CDR3 runs 14 residues. Germline values: CDR1 MNHEY, CDR2 SMNVEV (reference sequence). General study findings and limits: Some TCR beta chains (over 150 of them) were listed as cytomegalovirus-associated. The finding came from a later analysis; first-cohort TCR clusters tended to co-occur in the 95 to 150 validation repertoires.

The receptor was derived from a man aged 18 to 30 in good health and CMV-seronegative. What was sequenced was PBMCs. The rearrangement joins TRBV27 to TRBJ1-1; 8 bases map to TRBD1. Written as DNA, the CDR3 is TGTGCCAGCAGTTTGTCGGGGACAGGAGAGGTGGCTTTCTTT. Its protein product is CASSLSGTGEVAFF.